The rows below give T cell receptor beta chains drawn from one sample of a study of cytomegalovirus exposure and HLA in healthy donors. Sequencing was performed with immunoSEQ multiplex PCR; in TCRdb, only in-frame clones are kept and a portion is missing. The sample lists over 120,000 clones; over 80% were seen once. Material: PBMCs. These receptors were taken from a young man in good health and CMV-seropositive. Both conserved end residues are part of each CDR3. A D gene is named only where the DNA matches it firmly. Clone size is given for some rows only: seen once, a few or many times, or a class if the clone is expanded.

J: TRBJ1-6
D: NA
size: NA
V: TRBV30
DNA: TGTGCCTGGCACGAGAAAATTAATTCACCCCTCCACTTT
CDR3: CAWHEKINSPLHF

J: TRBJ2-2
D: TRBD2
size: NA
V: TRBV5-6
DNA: TGTGCCAGCAGCGAGCTCAAGCGGGAGACGAACACCGGGGAGCTGTTTTTT
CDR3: CASSELKRETNTGELFF

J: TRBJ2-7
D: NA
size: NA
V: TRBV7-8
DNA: TGTGCCAGCAGCTTAGTAAGGCCGGGCGAGCAGTACTTC
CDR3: CASSLVRPGEQYF

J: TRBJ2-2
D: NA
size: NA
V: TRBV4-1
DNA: TGCGCCAGCAGCCAAGAACCCGGGAGAGACACCGGGGAGCTGTTTTTT
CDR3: CASSQEPGRDTGELFF

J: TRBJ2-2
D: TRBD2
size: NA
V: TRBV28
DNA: TGTGCCAGCAGTTTAGGGGGGGGCACCGGGGAGCTGTTTTTT
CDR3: CASSLGGGTGELFF

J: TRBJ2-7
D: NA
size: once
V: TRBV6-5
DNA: TGTGCCAGCAGTCAGAGGGGGGGGCCCTACGAGCAGTACTTC
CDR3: CASSQRGGPYEQYF

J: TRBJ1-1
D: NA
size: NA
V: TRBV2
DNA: TGTGCCATTATTACAAACATGAACACTGAAGCTTTCTTT
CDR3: CAIITNMNTEAFF

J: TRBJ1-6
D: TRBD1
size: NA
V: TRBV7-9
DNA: TGTGCCAGCAGCCCCGGACAGGGAATAAATTCACCCCTCCACTTT
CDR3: CASSPGQGINSPLHF

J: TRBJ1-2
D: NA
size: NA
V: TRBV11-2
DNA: TGTGCCAGCAGCTCGCAAGAGGGAGTCAATGGCTACACCTTC
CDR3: CASSSQEGVNGYTF

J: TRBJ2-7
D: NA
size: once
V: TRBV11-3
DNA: TGTGCCAGGAGGATCGAGCGGGTTTCGTACGAGCAGTACTTC
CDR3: CARRIERVSYEQYF

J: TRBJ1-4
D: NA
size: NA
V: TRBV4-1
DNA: TGCGCCAGCAGCCAAGGCGCGGTAGAAAAACTGTTTTTT
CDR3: CASSQGAVEKLFF

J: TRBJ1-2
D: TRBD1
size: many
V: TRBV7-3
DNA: TGTGCCAGCAGCGCTCCAGGGGGCGCTGGCTACACCTTC
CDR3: CASSAPGGAGYTF

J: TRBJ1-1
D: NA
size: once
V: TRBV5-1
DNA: TGCGCCAGCACCCGAAGCCAACAGGGGAACACTGAAGCTTTCTTT
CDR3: CASTRSQQGNTEAFF

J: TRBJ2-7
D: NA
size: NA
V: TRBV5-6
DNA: TGTGCCAGCAGCCCCATAGGGGTTAGGTACGAGCAGTACTTC
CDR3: CASSPIGVRYEQYF

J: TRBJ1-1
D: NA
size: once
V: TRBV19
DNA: TGTGCCAGTAGTTCCGGGGGGAGTATGAACACTGAAGCTTTCTTT
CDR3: CASSSGGSMNTEAFF

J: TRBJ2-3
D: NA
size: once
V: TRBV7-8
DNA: TGTGCCAGCAGCTTAGGGCGGGGCGGTAGCACAGATACGCAGTATTTT
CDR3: CASSLGRGGSTDTQYF

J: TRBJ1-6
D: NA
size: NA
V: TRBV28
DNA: TGTGCCAGCAGTTTGGCACAACCGAATTCACCCCTCCACTTT
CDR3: CASSLAQPNSPLHF

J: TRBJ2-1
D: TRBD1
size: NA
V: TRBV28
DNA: TGTGCCAGCCGTCGGATGACAGGGCGCTACAATGAGCAGTTCTTC
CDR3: CASRRMTGRYNEQFF

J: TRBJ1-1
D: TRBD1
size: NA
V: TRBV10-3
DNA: TGTGCCATCAGCGCAGGGGGCGAAGCTTTCTTT
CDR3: CAISAGGEAFF